A selection of T cell receptor beta chains follows, all from one sample in a study of blood T cell repertoires in COVID-19. Clones were sequenced by immunoSEQ multiplex PCR, and TCRdb holds only the in-frame ones, with some missing. The sample lists about 120,000 clones, about four fifths occurring once. Sample: peripheral blood. The source is a man aged 40-50 years with active or convalescent COVID-19. CDR3s include the opening cysteine and the closing phenylalanine or tryptophan. The order of the fields is D gene, J gene, clone size, V gene, CDR3 protein, CDR3 DNA. The D gene is left open where the match is weak. For some rows the clone size is stated as once, few or many, or as a class when expanded; others skip it.

d_gene: TRBD1; j_gene: TRBJ1-3; abundance: NA; v_gene: TRBV27; CDR3aa: CASSSTGAGNTIYF; CDR3nt: TGTGCCAGCAGTTCGACAGGGGCTGGAAACACCATATATTTT
d_gene: TRBD2; j_gene: TRBJ2-3; abundance: NA; v_gene: TRBV2; CDR3aa: CASTGLAGGRTDTQYF; CDR3nt: TGTGCCAGCACGGGACTAGCGGGAGGGCGCACAGATACGCAGTATTTT
d_gene: TRBD1; j_gene: TRBJ1-2; abundance: few; v_gene: TRBV15; CDR3aa: CATSRRLTGVLNYGYTF; CDR3nt: TGTGCCACCAGCAGGAGGTTGACAGGGGTACTTAACTATGGCTACACCTTC
d_gene: TRBD2; j_gene: TRBJ2-1; abundance: NA; v_gene: TRBV10-3; CDR3aa: CAISERGTSGGDEQFF; CDR3nt: TGTGCCATCAGTGAGCGTGGGACTAGCGGGGGCGATGAGCAGTTCTTC
d_gene: NA; j_gene: TRBJ1-5; abundance: once; v_gene: TRBV6-1; CDR3aa: CASSERGGPQPQHF; CDR3nt: TGTGCCAGCAGTGAACGGGGGGGTCCCCAGCCCCAGCATTTT
d_gene: NA; j_gene: TRBJ2-3; abundance: NA; v_gene: TRBV30; CDR3aa: CAWRGKGAGTDTQYF; CDR3nt: TGTGCCTGGAGGGGGAAGGGGGCGGGGACAGATACGCAGTATTTT
d_gene: NA; j_gene: TRBJ2-3; abundance: NA; v_gene: TRBV19; CDR3aa: CASSIADSGSGDTQYF; CDR3nt: TGTGCCAGTAGTATAGCCGACAGTGGGTCCGGAGATACGCAGTATTTT
d_gene: TRBD2; j_gene: TRBJ2-1; abundance: NA; v_gene: TRBV5-1; CDR3aa: CASSLSGGPNEQFF; CDR3nt: TGCGCCAGCAGCTTGTCGGGAGGGCCTAATGAGCAGTTCTTC
d_gene: NA; j_gene: TRBJ1-4; abundance: NA; v_gene: TRBV5-6; CDR3aa: CASSLAVSPYNEKLFF; CDR3nt: TGTGCCAGCAGCTTGGCGGTTTCCCCTTATAATGAAAAACTGTTTTTT
d_gene: NA; j_gene: TRBJ2-1; abundance: NA; v_gene: TRBV4-2; CDR3aa: CASSQGTTYNEQFF; CDR3nt: TGTGCCAGCAGCCAAGGGACTACCTACAATGAGCAGTTCTTC
d_gene: NA; j_gene: TRBJ2-3; abundance: NA; v_gene: TRBV30; CDR3aa: CAWSPISTVASTDTQYF; CDR3nt: TGTGCCTGGAGTCCAATCTCGACAGTAGCTAGCACAGATACGCAGTATTTT
d_gene: TRBD2; j_gene: TRBJ2-1; abundance: once; v_gene: TRBV7-7; CDR3aa: CASSPEGRGGGNEQFF; CDR3nt: TGTGCTAGCAGCCCCGAGGGGCGGGGGGGAGGCAATGAGCAGTTCTTC
d_gene: NA; j_gene: TRBJ2-2; abundance: NA; v_gene: TRBV2; CDR3aa: CASSGQSPTNTGELFF; CDR3nt: TGTGCCAGCAGTGGACAGTCCCCAACGAACACCGGGGAGCTGTTTTTT
d_gene: TRBD1; j_gene: TRBJ2-1; abundance: NA; v_gene: TRBV13; CDR3aa: CASSLRGGRDNEQFF; CDR3nt: TGTGCCAGCAGCTTAAGAGGGGGCAGGGACAATGAGCAGTTCTTC
d_gene: NA; j_gene: TRBJ2-1; abundance: NA; v_gene: TRBV24-1; CDR3aa: CATSAPKAAADEQFF; CDR3nt: TGTGCCACCAGTGCCCCTAAAGCGGCAGCAGATGAGCAGTTCTTC
d_gene: NA; j_gene: TRBJ1-3; abundance: NA; v_gene: TRBV3-1/TRBV3-2; CDR3aa: CASSRGAGNTIYF; CDR3nt: TGTGCCAGCAGCCGAGGAGCGGGAAACACCATATATTTT
d_gene: NA; j_gene: TRBJ1-1; abundance: NA; v_gene: TRBV15; CDR3aa: CATSIRAGNTEAFF; CDR3nt: TGTGCCACCAGCATCCGCGCGGGAAACACTGAAGCTTTCTTT
d_gene: TRBD1; j_gene: TRBJ1-6; abundance: NA; v_gene: TRBV14; CDR3aa: CASSLAQGPLHF; CDR3nt: TGTGCCAGCAGCCTTGCACAGGGGCCCCTCCACTTT
d_gene: NA; j_gene: TRBJ2-5; abundance: NA; v_gene: TRBV3-1/TRBV3-2; CDR3aa: CASSQALGEQETQYF; CDR3nt: TGTGCCAGCAGCCAAGCGCTAGGCGAGCAAGAGACCCAGTACTTC
d_gene: TRBD1; j_gene: TRBJ2-7; abundance: NA; v_gene: TRBV27; CDR3aa: CASRTGQTTTQQYF; CDR3nt: TGTGCCAGCAGGACGGGACAGACAACTACGCAGCAGTACTTC
d_gene: NA; j_gene: TRBJ1-1; abundance: NA; v_gene: TRBV5-1; CDR3aa: CASSSQGMNTEAFF; CDR3nt: TGCGCCAGCAGCTCTCAGGGGATGAACACTGAAGCTTTCTTT
d_gene: NA; j_gene: TRBJ1-2; abundance: NA; v_gene: TRBV27; CDR3aa: CASSFTGSYGYTF; CDR3nt: TGTGCCAGCAGTTTTACGGGATCCTATGGCTACACCTTC
d_gene: NA; j_gene: TRBJ1-2; abundance: NA; v_gene: TRBV24-1; CDR3aa: CATRDWDTHGYTF; CDR3nt: TGTGCCACCAGAGACTGGGACACCCATGGCTACACCTTC
d_gene: TRBD2; j_gene: TRBJ2-7; abundance: NA; v_gene: TRBV5-1; CDR3aa: CASSLGVGGVYEQYF; CDR3nt: TGCGCCAGCAGCTTGGGAGTGGGAGGGGTATACGAGCAGTACTTC
d_gene: NA; j_gene: TRBJ2-5; abundance: NA; v_gene: TRBV5-4; CDR3aa: CASSLIRESETQYF; CDR3nt: TGTGCCAGCAGCTTGATACGAGAATCCGAGACCCAGTACTTC
d_gene: NA; j_gene: TRBJ1-2; abundance: NA; v_gene: TRBV6-1; CDR3aa: CASSEAQGWESNYGYTF; CDR3nt: TGTGCCAGCAGTGAAGCCCAAGGGTGGGAGAGTAACTATGGCTACACCTTC
d_gene: NA; j_gene: TRBJ2-1; abundance: NA; v_gene: TRBV30; CDR3aa: CACPLLGWGDEQFF; CDR3nt: TGTGCCTGCCCCCTTCTGGGCTGGGGCGATGAGCAGTTCTTC
d_gene: NA; j_gene: TRBJ1-6; abundance: NA; v_gene: TRBV18; CDR3aa: CASSPRGSSGPYNSPLHF; CDR3nt: TGTGCCAGCTCACCTCGAGGATCCAGCGGCCCCTATAATTCACCCCTCCACTTT
d_gene: NA; j_gene: TRBJ2-5; abundance: NA; v_gene: TRBV10-3; CDR3aa: CAISDRLQETQYF; CDR3nt: TGTGCCATCAGTGATCGACTCCAAGAGACCCAGTACTTC
d_gene: NA; j_gene: TRBJ2-7; abundance: NA; v_gene: TRBV6-5; CDR3aa: CASSYSGGTYEQYF; CDR3nt: TGTGCCAGCAGTTACTCGGGGGGAACCTACGAGCAGTACTTC
d_gene: TRBD1; j_gene: TRBJ1-5; abundance: NA; v_gene: TRBV19; CDR3aa: CASSPSRTGGLRGQPQHF; CDR3nt: TGTGCCAGTAGTCCTTCCCGGACAGGGGGCCTAAGGGGACAGCCCCAGCATTTT
d_gene: NA; j_gene: TRBJ1-1; abundance: NA; v_gene: TRBV11-3; CDR3aa: CASSLDLPGDTEAFF; CDR3nt: TGTGCCAGCAGCTTAGATCTCCCAGGGGACACTGAAGCTTTCTTT
d_gene: NA; j_gene: TRBJ1-1; abundance: NA; v_gene: TRBV2; CDR3aa: CASSEGGWIKAFF; CDR3nt: TGTGCCAGCAGTGAGGGGGGATGGATAAAAGCTTTCTTT
d_gene: NA; j_gene: TRBJ1-5; abundance: NA; v_gene: TRBV28; CDR3aa: CASSFPDRLNQPQHF; CDR3nt: TGTGCCAGCAGTTTCCCAGACAGATTAAATCAGCCCCAGCATTTT
d_gene: NA; j_gene: TRBJ1-6; abundance: NA; v_gene: TRBV7-8; CDR3aa: CASSGGGSSYNSPLHF; CDR3nt: TGTGCCAGCAGCGGAGGAGGCAGTTCCTATAATTCACCCCTCCACTTT
d_gene: TRBD1; j_gene: TRBJ1-1; abundance: NA; v_gene: TRBV29-1; CDR3aa: CSVLIQGAEAFF; CDR3nt: TGCAGCGTTCTGATCCAGGGGGCTGAAGCTTTCTTT
d_gene: NA; j_gene: TRBJ2-7; abundance: NA; v_gene: TRBV27; CDR3aa: CASRPQGLGSYEQYF; CDR3nt: TGTGCCAGCAGACCCCAGGGCCTCGGTTCCTACGAGCAGTACTTC
d_gene: NA; j_gene: TRBJ2-7; abundance: NA; v_gene: TRBV5-4; CDR3aa: CASSLRALANEQYF; CDR3nt: TGTGCCAGCAGCTTGAGGGCCCTAGCGAACGAGCAGTACTTC
d_gene: TRBD2; j_gene: TRBJ2-3; abundance: NA; v_gene: TRBV13; CDR3aa: CASSSLLAGVTDTQYF; CDR3nt: TGTGCCAGCAGCTCCCTACTAGCGGGGGTTACAGATACGCAGTATTTT
d_gene: TRBD1; j_gene: TRBJ1-2; abundance: NA; v_gene: TRBV24-1; CDR3aa: CATSDRTGGHGGYTF; CDR3nt: TGTGCCACCAGTGACCGGACAGGGGGCCATGGGGGCTACACCTTC
d_gene: NA; j_gene: TRBJ1-5; abundance: NA; v_gene: TRBV19; CDR3aa: CASSPEYRSTSNQPQHF; CDR3nt: TGTGCCAGTAGCCCGGAGTATCGGTCCACTAGCAATCAGCCCCAGCATTTT
d_gene: NA; j_gene: TRBJ2-3; abundance: NA; v_gene: TRBV11-1; CDR3aa: CASSRTSGSSTDTQYF; CDR3nt: TGTGCCAGCAGCAGAACCTCAGGGTCTAGCACAGATACGCAGTATTTT
d_gene: NA; j_gene: TRBJ2-7; abundance: NA; v_gene: TRBV5-1; CDR3aa: CASSLGEYEQYF; CDR3nt: TGCGCCAGCAGCTTGGGGGAGTACGAGCAGTACTTC
d_gene: NA; j_gene: TRBJ2-7; abundance: NA; v_gene: TRBV6-5; CDR3aa: CASGSVGSSYEQYF; CDR3nt: TGTGCCAGCGGGTCCGTGGGGAGCTCCTACGAGCAGTACTTC
d_gene: TRBD1; j_gene: TRBJ2-2; abundance: NA; v_gene: TRBV5-1; CDR3aa: CASSPRTGGGGGELFF; CDR3nt: TGCGCCAGCAGCCCCAGAACAGGGGGTGGTGGCGGGGAGCTGTTTTTT
d_gene: TRBD1; j_gene: TRBJ2-2; abundance: once; v_gene: TRBV5-6; CDR3aa: CASSLGQGTGELFF; CDR3nt: TGTGCCAGCAGCTTGGGACAGGGGACCGGGGAGCTGTTTTTT
d_gene: NA; j_gene: TRBJ1-2; abundance: NA; v_gene: TRBV30; CDR3aa: CAWSVISVDYGYTF; CDR3nt: TGTGCCTGGAGTGTGATCAGCGTCGACTATGGCTACACCTTC
d_gene: NA; j_gene: TRBJ1-2; abundance: NA; v_gene: TRBV6-5; CDR3aa: CASRTGLPYGYTF; CDR3nt: TGTGCCAGCAGGACAGGTTTGCCCTATGGCTACACCTTC
d_gene: NA; j_gene: TRBJ2-5; abundance: NA; v_gene: TRBV9; CDR3aa: CASSVSSQDWETQYF; CDR3nt: TGTGCCAGCAGCGTATCTAGTCAGGACTGGGAGACCCAGTACTTC
d_gene: TRBD1; j_gene: TRBJ1-3; abundance: NA; v_gene: TRBV7-8; CDR3aa: CASSLGTGAGNTIYF; CDR3nt: TGTGCCAGCAGCTTAGGGACAGGGGCTGGAAACACCATATATTTT
d_gene: TRBD2; j_gene: TRBJ2-7; abundance: once; v_gene: TRBV9; CDR3aa: CASSTGLVDEQYF; CDR3nt: TGTGCCAGCAGCACGGGACTAGTCGACGAGCAGTACTTC
d_gene: NA; j_gene: TRBJ1-3; abundance: NA; v_gene: TRBV30; CDR3aa: CAWSVHEATGGMSLYSGNTIYF; CDR3nt: TGTGCCTGGAGTGTACACGAGGCCACGGGGGGGATGTCATTATACTCTGGAAACACCATATATTTT
d_gene: NA; j_gene: TRBJ2-7; abundance: NA; v_gene: TRBV15; CDR3aa: CATSRDLGSSYEQYF; CDR3nt: TGTGCCACCAGCAGAGATTTAGGGAGCTCCTACGAGCAGTACTTC